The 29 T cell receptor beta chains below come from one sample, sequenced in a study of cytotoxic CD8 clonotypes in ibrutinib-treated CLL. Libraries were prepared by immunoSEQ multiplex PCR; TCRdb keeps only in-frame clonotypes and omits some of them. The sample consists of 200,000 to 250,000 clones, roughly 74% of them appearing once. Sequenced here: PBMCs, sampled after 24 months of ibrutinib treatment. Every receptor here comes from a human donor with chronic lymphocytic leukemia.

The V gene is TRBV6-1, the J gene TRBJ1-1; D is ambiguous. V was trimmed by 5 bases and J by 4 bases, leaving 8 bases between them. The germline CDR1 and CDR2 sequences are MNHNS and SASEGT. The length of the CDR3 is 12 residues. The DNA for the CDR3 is TGTGCCAGCAGTAGGGTTGGCACTGAAGCTTTCTTT. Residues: CASSRVGTEAFF.

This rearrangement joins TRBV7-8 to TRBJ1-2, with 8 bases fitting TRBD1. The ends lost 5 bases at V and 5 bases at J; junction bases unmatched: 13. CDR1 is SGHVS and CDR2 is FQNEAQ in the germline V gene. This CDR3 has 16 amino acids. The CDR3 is CASSPTTGTGGYGYTF. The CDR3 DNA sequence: TGTGCCAGCAGCCCCACAACCGGGACAGGAGGATATGGCTACACCTTC.

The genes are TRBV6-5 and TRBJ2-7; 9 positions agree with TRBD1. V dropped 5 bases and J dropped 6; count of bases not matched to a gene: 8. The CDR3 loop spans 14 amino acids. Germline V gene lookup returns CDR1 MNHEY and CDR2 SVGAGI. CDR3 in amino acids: CASSLIQGAGEQYF. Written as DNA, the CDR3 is TGTGCCAGCAGTCTAATACAGGGGGCCGGCGAGCAGTACTTC.

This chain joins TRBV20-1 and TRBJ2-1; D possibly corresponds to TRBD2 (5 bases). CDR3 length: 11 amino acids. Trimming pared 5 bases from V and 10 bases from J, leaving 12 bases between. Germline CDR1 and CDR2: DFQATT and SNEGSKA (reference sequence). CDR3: CSAPYSGEQFF. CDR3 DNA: TGCAGTGCTCCTTACTCGGGAGAGCAGTTCTTC.

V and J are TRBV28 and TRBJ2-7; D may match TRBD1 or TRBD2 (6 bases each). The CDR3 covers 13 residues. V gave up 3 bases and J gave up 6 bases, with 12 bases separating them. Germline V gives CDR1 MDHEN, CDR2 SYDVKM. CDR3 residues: CASSFKEGGEQYF. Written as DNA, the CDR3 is TGTGCCAGCAGTTTCAAAGAGGGGGGCGAGCAGTACTTC.

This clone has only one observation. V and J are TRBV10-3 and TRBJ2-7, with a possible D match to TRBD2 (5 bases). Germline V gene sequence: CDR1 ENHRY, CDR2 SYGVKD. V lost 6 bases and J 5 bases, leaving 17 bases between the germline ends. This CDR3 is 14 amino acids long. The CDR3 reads CAISASGSFDEQYF. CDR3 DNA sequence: TGTGCCATCAGCGCGAGCGGTTCTTTTGACGAGCAGTACTTC.

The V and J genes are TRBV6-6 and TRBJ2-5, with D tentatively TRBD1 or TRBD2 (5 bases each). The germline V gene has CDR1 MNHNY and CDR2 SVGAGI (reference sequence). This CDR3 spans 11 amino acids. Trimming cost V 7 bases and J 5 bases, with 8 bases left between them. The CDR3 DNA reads TGTGCCAGCACGGGGACGGAGACCCAGTACTTC. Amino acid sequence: CASTGTETQYF.

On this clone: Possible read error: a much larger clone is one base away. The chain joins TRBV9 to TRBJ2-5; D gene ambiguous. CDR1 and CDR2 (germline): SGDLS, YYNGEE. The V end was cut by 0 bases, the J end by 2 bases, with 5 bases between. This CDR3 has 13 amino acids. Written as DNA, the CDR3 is TGTGCCAGCAGCGTAGGCCGGCAAGAGACCCAGTACTTC. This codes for CASSVGRQETQYF.

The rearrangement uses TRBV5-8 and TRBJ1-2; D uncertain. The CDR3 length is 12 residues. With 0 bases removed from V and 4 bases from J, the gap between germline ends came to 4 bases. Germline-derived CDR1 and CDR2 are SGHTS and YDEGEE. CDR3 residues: CASSLETYGYTF. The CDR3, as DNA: TGTGCCAGCAGCTTGGAAACCTATGGCTACACCTTC.

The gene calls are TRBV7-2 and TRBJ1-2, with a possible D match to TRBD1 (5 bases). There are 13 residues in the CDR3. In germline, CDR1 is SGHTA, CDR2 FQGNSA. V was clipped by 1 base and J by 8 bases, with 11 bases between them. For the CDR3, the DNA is TGTGCCAGCAGCTTAGTGGCAGGGCGAGGCTACACCTTC. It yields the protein CASSLVAGRGYTF.

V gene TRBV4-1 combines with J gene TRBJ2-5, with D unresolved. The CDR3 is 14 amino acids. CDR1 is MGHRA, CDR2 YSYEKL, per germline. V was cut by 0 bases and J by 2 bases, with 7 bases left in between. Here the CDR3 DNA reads TGCGCCAGCAGCCAAGAAGGCAGACAAGAGACCCAGTACTTC. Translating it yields CASSQEGRQETQYF.

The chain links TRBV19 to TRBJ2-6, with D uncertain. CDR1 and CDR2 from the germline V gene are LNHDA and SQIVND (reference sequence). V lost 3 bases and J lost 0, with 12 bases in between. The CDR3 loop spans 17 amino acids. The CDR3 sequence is CASSIFSQSSGANVLTF. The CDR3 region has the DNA TGTGCCAGTAGTATTTTCAGCCAGAGCTCTGGGGCCAACGTCCTGACTTTC. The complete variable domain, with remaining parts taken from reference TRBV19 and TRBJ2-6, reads DGGITQSPKYLFRKEGQNVTLSCEQNLNHDAMYWYRQDPGQGLRLIYYSQIVNDFQKGDIAEGYSVSREKKESFPLTVTSAQKNPTAFYLCASSIFSQSSGANVLTFGAGSRLTVL.

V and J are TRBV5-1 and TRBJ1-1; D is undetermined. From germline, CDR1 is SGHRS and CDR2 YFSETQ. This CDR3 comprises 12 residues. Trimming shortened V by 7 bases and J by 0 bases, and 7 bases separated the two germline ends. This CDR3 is CASRRMNTEAFF. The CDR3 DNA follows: TGCGCCAGCCGCCGTATGAACACTGAAGCTTTCTTT.

The CDR3 sequence is CASIPLGRTSSYEQYF. The DNA of the CDR3 is TGTGCCAGCATCCCCCTCGGCCGGACTAGCTCCTACGAGCAGTACTTC. The rearrangement links TRBV7-9 to TRBJ2-7; 7 nucleotides match TRBD2. After removal of 7 bases from V and 0 bases from J, the junction contained 12 bases not matched to a gene. The CDR3 loop spans 16 amino acids. The V gene's germline CDR1 is SEHNR and CDR2 FQNEAQ (reference sequence).

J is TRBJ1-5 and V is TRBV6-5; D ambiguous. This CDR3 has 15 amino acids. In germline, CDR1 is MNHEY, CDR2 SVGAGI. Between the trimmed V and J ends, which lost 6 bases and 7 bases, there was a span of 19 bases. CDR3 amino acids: CASRSSGSSRQPQHF. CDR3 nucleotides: TGTGCCAGCAGGTCCTCGGGCTCCTCAAGACAGCCCCAGCATTTT.

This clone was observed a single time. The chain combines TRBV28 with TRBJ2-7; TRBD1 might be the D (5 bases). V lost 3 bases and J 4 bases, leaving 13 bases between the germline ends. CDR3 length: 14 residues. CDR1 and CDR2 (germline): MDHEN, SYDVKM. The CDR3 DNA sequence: TGTGCCAGCAGTTTCCAAGGGGCCTGGTACGAGCAGTACTTC. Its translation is CASSFQGAWYEQYF. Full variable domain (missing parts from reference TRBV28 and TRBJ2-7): DVKVTQSSRYLVKRTGEKVFLECVQDMDHENMFWYRQDPGLGLRLIYFSYDVKMKEKGDIPEGYSVSREKKERFSLILESASTNQTSMYLCASSFQGAWYEQYFGPGTRLTVT.

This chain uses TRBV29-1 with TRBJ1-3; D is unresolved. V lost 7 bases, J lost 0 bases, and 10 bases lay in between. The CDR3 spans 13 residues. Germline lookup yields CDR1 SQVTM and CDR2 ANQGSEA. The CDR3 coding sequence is TGCAGCGCCACCCGCTACTCTGGAAACACCATATATTTT. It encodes CSATRYSGNTIYF.

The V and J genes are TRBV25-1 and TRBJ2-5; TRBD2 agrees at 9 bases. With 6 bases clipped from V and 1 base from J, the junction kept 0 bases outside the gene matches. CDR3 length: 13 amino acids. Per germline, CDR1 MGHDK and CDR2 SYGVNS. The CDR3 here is CASRTSGQETQYF. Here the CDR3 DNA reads TGTGCCAGCAGGACTAGCGGCCAAGAGACCCAGTACTTC.

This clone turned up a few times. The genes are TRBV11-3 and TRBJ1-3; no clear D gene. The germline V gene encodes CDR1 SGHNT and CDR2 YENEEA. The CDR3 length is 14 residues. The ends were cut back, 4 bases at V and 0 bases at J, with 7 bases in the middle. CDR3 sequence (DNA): TGTGCCAGCAGCTCCGGACCCTCTGGAAACACCATATATTTT. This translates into CASSSGPSGNTIYF.

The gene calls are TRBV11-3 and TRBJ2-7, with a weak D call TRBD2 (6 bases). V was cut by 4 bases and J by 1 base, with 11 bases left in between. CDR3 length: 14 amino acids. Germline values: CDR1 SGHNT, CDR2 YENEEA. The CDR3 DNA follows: TGTGCCAGCAGCTCTCGGGCGGGATCCTACGAGCAGTACTTC. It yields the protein CASSSRAGSYEQYF.

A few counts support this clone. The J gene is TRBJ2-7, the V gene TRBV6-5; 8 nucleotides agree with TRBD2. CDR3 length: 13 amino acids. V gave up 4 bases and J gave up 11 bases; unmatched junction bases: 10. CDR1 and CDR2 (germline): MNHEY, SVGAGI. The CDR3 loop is CASSSKLGGRKYF. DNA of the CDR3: TGTGCCAGCAGTTCTAAACTGGGCGGGAGGAAGTACTTC.

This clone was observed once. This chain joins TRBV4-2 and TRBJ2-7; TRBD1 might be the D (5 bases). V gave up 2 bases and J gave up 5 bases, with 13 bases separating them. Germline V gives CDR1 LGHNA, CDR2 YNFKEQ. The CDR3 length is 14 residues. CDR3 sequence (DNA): TGTGCCAGCAGCCAAATTACAGGTTTCGACGAGCAGTACTTC. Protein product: CASSQITGFDEQYF.

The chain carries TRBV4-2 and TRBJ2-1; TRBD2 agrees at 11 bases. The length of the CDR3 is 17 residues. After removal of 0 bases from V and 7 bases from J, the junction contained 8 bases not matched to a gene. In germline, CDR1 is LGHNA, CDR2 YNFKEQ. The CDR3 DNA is TGTGCCAGCAGCCAAGATCTAGCGGGAGGACATATGAATGAGCAGTTCTTC. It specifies CASSQDLAGGHMNEQFF.

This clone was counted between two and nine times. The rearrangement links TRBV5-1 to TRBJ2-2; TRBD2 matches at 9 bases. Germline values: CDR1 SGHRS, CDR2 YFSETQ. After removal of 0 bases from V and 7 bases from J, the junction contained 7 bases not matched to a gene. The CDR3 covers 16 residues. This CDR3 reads CASSLGGAGGIGELFF. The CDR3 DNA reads TGCGCCAGCAGCTTGGGAGGAGCGGGAGGAATCGGGGAGCTGTTTTTT.

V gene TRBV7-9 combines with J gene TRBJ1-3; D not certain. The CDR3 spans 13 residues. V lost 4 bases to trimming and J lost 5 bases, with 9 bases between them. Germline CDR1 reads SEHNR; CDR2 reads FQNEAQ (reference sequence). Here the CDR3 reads CASSWAERNTIYF. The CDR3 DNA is TGTGCCAGCAGCTGGGCGGAACGAAACACCATATATTTT.

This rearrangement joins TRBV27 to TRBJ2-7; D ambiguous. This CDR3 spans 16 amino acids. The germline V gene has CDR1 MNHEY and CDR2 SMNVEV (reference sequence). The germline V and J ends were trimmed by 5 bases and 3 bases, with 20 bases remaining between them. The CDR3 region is CASSRYLGEKDYEQYF. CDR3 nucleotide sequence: TGTGCCAGCAGTAGGTATCTTGGGGAAAAGGACTACGAGCAGTACTTC.

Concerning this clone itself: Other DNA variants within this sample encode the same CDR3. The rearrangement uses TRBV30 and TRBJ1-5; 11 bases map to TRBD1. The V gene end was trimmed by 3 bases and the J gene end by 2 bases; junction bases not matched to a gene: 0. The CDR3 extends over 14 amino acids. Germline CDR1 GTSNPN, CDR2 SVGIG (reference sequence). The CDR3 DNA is TGTGCCTGGAGGGGACAGGGGGGCAATCAGCCCCAGCATTTT. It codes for CAWRGQGGNQPQHF.

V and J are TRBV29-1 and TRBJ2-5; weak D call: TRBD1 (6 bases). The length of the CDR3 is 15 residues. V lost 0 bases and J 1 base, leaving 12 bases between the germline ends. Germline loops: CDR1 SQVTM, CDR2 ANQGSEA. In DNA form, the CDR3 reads TGCAGCGTTGAAGATCTCGACAGGTCCCAAGAGACCCAGTACTTC. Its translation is CSVEDLDRSQETQYF.

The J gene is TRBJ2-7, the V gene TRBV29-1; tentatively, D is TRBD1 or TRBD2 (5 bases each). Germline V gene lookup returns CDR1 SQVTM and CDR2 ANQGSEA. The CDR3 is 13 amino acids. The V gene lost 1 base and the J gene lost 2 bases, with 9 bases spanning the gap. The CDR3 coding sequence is TGCAGCGTTGAAGGTCAGGGACCCTACGAGCAGTACTTC. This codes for CSVEGQGPYEQYF.